The 9 T cell receptor beta chains reported below all come from one sample, sequenced in a study of response to subunit inactivated influenza vaccine. TCRdb ran MiXCR on the RT-PCR reads and lists one entry per CDR3 protein. The table includes 250,000 to 350,000 distinct CDR3 sequences, 22% detected once. Sequencing used PBMCs from blood, obtained approximately 20 months after vaccination. All receptors derive from a man aged 45 to 70 who received an inactivated influenza vaccine.

This clonotype was found many times. The genes are TRBV5-6 and TRBJ2-2; D remains ambiguous. Trimming pared 1 base from V and 6 bases from J, leaving 4 bases between. Germline V gene data show CDR1 as SGHDT and CDR2 as YYEEEE. The CDR3 extends over 12 amino acids. For the CDR3, the DNA is TGTGCCAGCAGCTTGCTAGCCGGGGAGCTGTTTTTT. This codes for CASSLLAGELFF.

This clonotype was observed at least ten times. This chain joins TRBV18 and TRBJ2-3; D ambiguous. The CDR3 contains 12 residues. V lost 1 base to trimming and J lost 4 bases, with 3 bases between them. Germline V gene lookup returns CDR1 KGHSH and CDR2 LQKENI. CDR3 nucleotide sequence: TGTGCCAGCTCACCACAGGCAGATACGCAGTATTTT. This translates into CASSPQADTQYF.

This chain uses TRBV5-1 with TRBJ2-3; TRBD1 might be the D (6 bases). The CDR3 is 15 amino acids. Germline CDR1 SGHRS, CDR2 YFSETQ. V was cut by 2 bases and J by 7 bases, with 17 bases left in between. The DNA for the CDR3 is TGCGCCAGCAGCTTAGGGGACACCGAGGTAAATACGCAGTATTTT. It translates to CASSLGDTEVNTQYF.

Sample share makes this clonotype medium-sized. V and J are TRBV20-1 and TRBJ2-7, with a weak D call TRBD2 (7 bases). The CDR3 has 14 residues. Germline CDR1 is DFQATT and CDR2 is SNEGSKA (reference sequence). Trimming left V 0 bases short and J 2 bases short, with 11 bases between. CDR3 nucleotide sequence: TGCAGTGCTAGAGATGGAGGGGGGGCCTACGAGCAGTACTTC. This codes for CSARDGGGAYEQYF.

This clonotype was observed a few times. The chain recombines TRBV10-3 with TRBJ2-3; 8 bases agree with TRBD1. The CDR3 is 16 residues long. V gave up 3 bases and J gave up 5 bases; unmatched junction bases: 10. Germline loops: CDR1 ENHRY, CDR2 SYGVKD. DNA for the CDR3: TGTGCCATCAGTGACAGGGGGCCCTCTACCAGAGATACGCAGTATTTT. Encoded protein: CAISDRGPSTRDTQYF.

Many counts were recorded for this clonotype. The chain has TRBV25-1 and TRBJ1-1; a weak D match, TRBD1 (6 bases). The CDR3 spans 17 residues. Trimming pared 1 base from V and 5 bases from J, leaving 20 bases between. Germline CDR1 reads MGHDK; CDR2 reads SYGVNS. The CDR3 loop reads CASSESKIQGLGTEAFF. The DNA of the CDR3 is TGTGCCAGCAGTGAATCTAAGATCCAGGGGTTGGGAACTGAAGCTTTCTTT.

The V gene is TRBV27, the J gene TRBJ2-2; D not resolved. The CDR3 has 12 amino acids. Trimming removed 4 bases from V and 7 bases from J, with 7 bases in between. Germline lookup yields CDR1 MNHEY and CDR2 SMNVEV (reference sequence). CDR3 bases: TGTGCCAGCAGTTACCTAGGCGGGGAGCTGTTTTTT. Its protein is CASSYLGGELFF.

This clonotype has a handful of counts. This chain connects TRBV6-2 or TRBV6-3 to TRBJ1-2; D is undetermined. Germline CDR1 MNHEY, CDR2 SVGEGT. The CDR3 is 12 residues long. V lost 11 bases, J lost 8 bases, and 18 bases lay in between. DNA of the CDR3: TGTGCCGTCGGTCTTTCCTCGGTCGGCTACACCTTC. It codes for CAVGLSSVGYTF.

This clonotype was detected only a few times. The chain couples TRBV7-2 to TRBJ2-4; D perhaps matches TRBD2 (5 bases). Trimming shortened V by 5 bases and J by 6 bases, and 11 bases separated the two germline ends. The CDR3 is 13 amino acids. The germline gives CDR1 SGHTA, CDR2 FQGNSA. CDR3 residues: CASSPDSLNIQYF. Written as DNA, the CDR3 is TGTGCCAGCAGCCCGGACTCCTTAAACATTCAGTACTTC.